One and the same sample provided the 17 T cell receptor beta chains below, sequenced in a study of T cell responses to AZD1222 COVID-19 vaccine. Only in-frame clones appear in the TCRdb table, and some are missing; sequencing was by immunoSEQ multiplex PCR. This sample has tens of thousands of clones; about nine tenths occur once, and the top ten carry over 20%. The material sequenced was peripheral blood, taken on day 0 of AZD1222 vaccination. The origin of the receptors is an adult in good health.

This chain joins TRBV5-4 and TRBJ2-5; 12 bases agree with TRBD2. The junction had 3 bases not matched to a gene; V was cut back by 4 bases and J by 2 bases. The CDR3 consists of 15 residues. Germline CDR1 SGHNT, CDR2 YYREEE (reference sequence). CDR3 loop: CASSLAGGGQETQYF. The CDR3 DNA is TGTGCCAGCAGCCTAGCGGGAGGGGGTCAAGAGACCCAGTACTTC.

This clone has a single count. The V and J genes are TRBV9 and TRBJ2-1; D uncertain. The CDR3 length is 15 residues. V was cut by 0 bases and J by 10 bases, with 17 bases left in between. The germline V gene encodes CDR1 SGDLS and CDR2 YYNGEE. The CDR3 is CASSVEQSESSEQFF. CDR3 nucleotide sequence: TGTGCCAGCAGCGTAGAACAGTCCGAGAGCAGCGAGCAGTTCTTC.

The CDR3 nucleotides are TGTGCCAGCAGCCAACGTAATTCACCCCTCCACTTT. It yields the protein CASSQRNSPLHF. V is TRBV4-2 and J is TRBJ1-6; D is unclear. Trimming left V 2 bases short and J 6 bases short, with 2 bases between. The CDR3 sequence is 12 residues long. Germline V lookup: CDR1 LGHNA, CDR2 YNFKEQ.

The chain couples TRBV19 to TRBJ1-2, with D unresolved. Germline CDR1 and CDR2: LNHDA and SQIVND (reference sequence). CDR3 length: 11 residues. V lost 3 bases to trimming and J lost 8 bases, with 7 bases between them. The CDR3 DNA reads as TGTGCCAGTAGTATGCGAGGAGGCTACACCTTC. Protein: CASSMRGGYTF. Together with reference TRBV19 and TRBJ1-2, the CDR3 gives the full variable domain: DGGITQSPKYLFRKEGQNVTLSCEQNLNHDAMYWYRQDPGQGLRLIYYSQIVNDFQKGDIAEGYSVSREKKESFPLTVTSAQKNPTAFYLCASSMRGGYTFGSGTRLTVV.

This chain uses TRBV25-1 with TRBJ1-1, with D perhaps matching TRBD1 (6 bases). This CDR3 region has 14 residues. From germline, CDR1 is MGHDK and CDR2 SYGVNS. V lost 7 bases and J 1 base, leaving 13 bases between the germline ends. CDR3 amino acids: CASTGDLRNTEAFF. The CDR3 region has the DNA TGTGCCAGCACAGGGGATCTCCGGAACACTGAAGCTTTCTTT.

V is TRBV7-2 and J is TRBJ1-1; the D is unclear. Trimming took off 5 bases at V and 2 bases at J, with 18 bases between the two ends. The CDR3 is 16 residues long. Per the germline V gene, CDR1 is SGHTA and CDR2 is FQGNSA. CDR3 sequence (DNA): TGTGCCAGCAGCCCACAATTCGGGCAGCCAAACACTGAAGCTTTCTTT. This encodes CASSPQFGQPNTEAFF.

The chain combines TRBV29-1 with TRBJ2-6; tentatively, D is TRBD1 or TRBD2 (5 bases each). CDR3 length equals 14 residues. Germline lookup yields CDR1 SQVTM and CDR2 ANQGSEA. Between the trimmed V and J ends, which lost 6 bases and 2 bases, there was a span of 11 bases. The CDR3 protein is CSVMGETGANVLTF. CDR3 DNA sequence: TGCAGCGTCATGGGGGAGACTGGGGCCAACGTCCTGACTTTC.

The chain combines TRBV5-1 with TRBJ2-5; D is tentatively TRBD1 or TRBD2 (5 bases each). This CDR3 spans 13 amino acids. With 8 bases removed from V and 0 bases from J, the gap between germline ends came to 11 bases. Germline values: CDR1 SGHRS, CDR2 YFSETQ. The CDR3 DNA sequence: TGCGCCAGTTTTCGGGACGACCAAGAGACCCAGTACTTC. Translating it yields CASFRDDQETQYF.

This clone appeared a single time. The chain has TRBV25-1 and TRBJ1-6; D is unresolved. The V and J ends lost 8 bases and 12 bases respectively, with 17 bases between them. CDR1 MGHDK and CDR2 SYGVNS come from the germline V gene. The CDR3 length is 13 residues. The CDR3 sequence: CASVDRPSGPLHF. The CDR3 DNA follows: TGTGCCAGCGTAGACCGGCCCTCGGGACCCCTCCACTTT.

This chain connects TRBV11-1 to TRBJ2-5, with TRBD2 identical over 10 bases. The CDR3 length is 13 residues. With 5 bases clipped from V and 4 bases from J, the junction kept 1 base outside the gene matches. Germline CDR1 is SGHAT and CDR2 is FQDESV (reference sequence). The CDR3 nucleotides are TGTGCCAGCAGCCGGACTAGCGGAGAGACCCAGTACTTC. It encodes CASSRTSGETQYF.

This clone was detected only once. The chain has TRBV6-5 and TRBJ2-1; TRBD2 might be the D (5 bases). The length of the CDR3 is 16 residues. The germline V gene encodes CDR1 MNHEY and CDR2 SVGAGI. V was shortened by 0 bases and J by 1 base, with 10 bases between the two germline ends. The CDR3 region has the DNA TGTGCCAGCAGTTACTCGCGAGGGCTATCCTACAATGAGCAGTTCTTC. It encodes CASSYSRGLSYNEQFF.

The chain joins TRBV9 to TRBJ1-1, with 7 positions matching TRBD1. Germline V lookup: CDR1 SGDLS, CDR2 YYNGEE. V lost 7 bases, J lost 4 bases, and 13 bases stayed unmatched. The length of the CDR3 is 15 residues. The CDR3 coding sequence is TGTGCCAGCCGAACAGGGGCCGAACCTGGCACTGAAGCTTTCTTT. Its translation: CASRTGAEPGTEAFF.

The genes are TRBV11-3 and TRBJ2-1, with TRBD2 identical over 8 bases. J gave up 7 bases and V 5 bases, and 10 bases lay outside the gene matches. Looked up from germline, CDR1 is SGHNT and CDR2 is YENEEA. The CDR3 extends over 15 amino acids. CDR3 loop: CASSPTRLARNEQFF. The DNA of the CDR3 is TGTGCCAGCAGCCCAACACGACTAGCGAGGAATGAGCAGTTCTTC.

The rearrangement uses TRBV5-1 and TRBJ2-1, with 7 bases fitting TRBD2. The CDR3 has 16 residues. CDR1 and CDR2 from the germline V gene are SGHRS and YFSETQ. After removal of 0 bases from V and 7 bases from J, the junction contained 10 bases not matched to a gene. CDR3 sequence (DNA): TGCGCCAGCAGCTTGGCCGGTCATACTAGCGCAAATGAGCAGTTCTTC. Translation gives CASSLAGHTSANEQFF.

The chain combines TRBV7-3 with TRBJ2-2, with 8 nucleotides matching TRBD1. The ends lost 2 bases at V and 1 base at J; junction bases unmatched: 3. Germline V gene lookup returns CDR1 SGHTA and CDR2 FQGTGA. The CDR3 length is 16 residues. The CDR3 nucleotides read TGTGCCAGCAGCTTACAGGGGGCGAAGAACACCGGGGAGCTGTTTTTT. Protein sequence: CASSLQGAKNTGELFF.

This clone turned up a few times. This chain connects TRBV12-3 or TRBV12-4 to TRBJ1-5; D is uncertain. This CDR3 has 12 residues. V shed 5 bases and J shed 9 bases, with 11 bases lying between them. The CDR3 sequence: CASSLSFGPQHF. In DNA form, the CDR3 reads TGTGCCAGCAGTCTGAGTTTTGGGCCCCAGCATTTT.

The rearrangement uses TRBV28 and TRBJ2-2; D is ambiguous. Trimming shortened V by 7 bases and J by 4 bases, and 7 bases separated the two germline ends. The CDR3 is 12 residues long. Germline V gene data show CDR1 as MDHEN and CDR2 as SYDVKM. CDR3 region: CASNTLTGELFF. The CDR3 DNA sequence: TGTGCCAGCAATACCCTCACCGGGGAGCTGTTTTTT.